Listed below are T cell receptor beta chains from one sample, sequenced in a study of T cell responses to AZD1222 COVID-19 vaccine. Only in-frame clones appear in the TCRdb table, and some are missing; sequencing was by immunoSEQ multiplex PCR. The sample contains 65,000 to 90,000 clones, roughly nine tenths of which appear only once. This specimen consisted of peripheral blood, obtained 28 days after the second AZD1222 dose. The receptors here all came from an adult who received the AZD1222 COVID-19 vaccine. CDR3s include the opening cysteine and the closing phenylalanine or tryptophan. The D gene is left open where the match is weak.

j_call v_call d_call cdr3_nt cdr3_aa
TRBJ2-5 TRBV29-1 . TGCAGCGTTGACAGGAAGGTAGGGGGAGAGACCCAGTACTTC CSVDRKVGGETQYF
TRBJ1-1 TRBV27 . TGTGCCACAAAACAACCGGGACGGATGAACACTGAAGCTTTCTTT CATKQPGRMNTEAFF
TRBJ1-5 TRBV11-1 TRBD1 TGTGCCAGCAGCCAGGGGGTAGGTCAGCCCCAGCATTTT CASSQGVGQPQHF
TRBJ2-3 TRBV11-1 . TGTGCCAGCAGCTCAACGACAGTCGATACGCAGTATTTT CASSSTTVDTQYF
TRBJ1-5 TRBV6-6 . TGTGCCAGCAGTTATACCGCCGAGACTCAGCCCCAGCATTTT CASSYTAETQPQHF
TRBJ2-7 TRBV19 . TGTGCCAGTAGCTCCAGCGGGCGCTCCTACGAGCAGTACTTC CASSSSGRSYEQYF
TRBJ1-2 TRBV4-1 TRBD1 TGCGCCAGCAGCCAAGTCAGGGGGCATGGCTACACCTTC CASSQVRGHGYTF
TRBJ1-3 TRBV2 TRBD1 TGTGCCAGCAGACCGGGTGGGACAGGGGGAAACACCATATATTTT CASRPGGTGGNTIYF
TRBJ1-1 TRBV9 . TGTGCCAGCAGCGATTCCAACTCCGGGACGGCGAACACTGAAGCTTTCTTT CASSDSNSGTANTEAFF
TRBJ1-1 TRBV5-1 TRBD1 TGCGCCAGCAGCGGGACAGAGAACACTGAAGCTTTCTTT CASSGTENTEAFF
TRBJ2-1 TRBV7-2 . TGTGCCAGCAGCTCGTTTCCCGGGACGGGGGACAATGAGCAGTTCTTC CASSSFPGTGDNEQFF
TRBJ2-1 TRBV2 . TGTGCCAGCGTGCTAACCCCCTACAATGAGCAGTTCTTC CASVLTPYNEQFF
TRBJ2-2 TRBV19 TRBD1 TGTGCCAGTAGTAACAGGGGCGACACCGGGGAGCTGTTTTTT CASSNRGDTGELFF
TRBJ1-2 TRBV25-1 . TGTGCCAGAGACAAAGACGCTAACTATGGCTACGCCTTC CARDKDANYGYAF
TRBJ2-1 TRBV5-1 TRBD2 TGCGCCAGCAGCACTAGACTAGCGGGAGGGCGGGGTTTGGTTGAAGAGCAGTTCTTC CASSTRLAGGRGLVEEQFF
TRBJ2-2 TRBV7-3 TRBD2 TGTGCCAGCAGCTTAGGGCTAGCGGCCGGGGAGCTGTTTTTT CASSLGLAAGELFF
TRBJ1-3 TRBV9 . TGTGCCAGCAGCGTAGCGGGGAGGGCAGGCATGGTCGGAAACACCATATATTTT CASSVAGRAGMVGNTIYF
TRBJ1-1 TRBV11-2 . TGTGCCAGCAGTTCACAGAGGAACACTGAAGCTTTCTTT CASSSQRNTEAFF
TRBJ1-2 TRBV6-2/TRBV6-3 . TGTGCCAGCAGTTATCAAGACTATGGCTACACCTTC CASSYQDYGYTF